This T cell receptor beta chain was sequenced during a study of cytomegalovirus exposure and HLA in healthy donors (dated by TCRdb to about 2017). For the wider study: According to an earlier analysis of several hundred of the donors, about 170 million T cells yielded 117 million unique TCR beta sequences and approximately 300 Gb of sequence data. An early release covering roughly 580 HLA-typed donors comprised about 300 gigabases of sequencing data and tens of millions of unique TCR sequences. Of the approximately 400 genotyped donors, approximately 83% fell in the genetic ancestry cluster associated with self-reported Caucasian donors. The study was designed to test whether signatures of past pathogen exposure could be identified by cataloging public T cell receptors. The T cell repertoires of 666 subjects were profiled by immunosequencing and related to cytomegalovirus serostatus. Besides the first cohort of more than 650 subjects, a separate validation cohort made up of over 95 different subjects was used. To predict cytomegalovirus infection status, the study brought together high-throughput TCR immunosequencing, statistical association of individual TCRs with disease status, and machine learning. A later analysis re-examined previously published TCR beta repertoires from hundreds of donors and added high-resolution HLA genotyping to investigate patterns of TCR occurrence. Rather than using new phenotypic data, the later analysis identified candidate immune exposures from TCR beta sequences and from how often those sequences occurred across donors. An earlier analysis of some 600 of the donors applied high-throughput TCR beta sequencing to assess whether each TCR beta V gene segment acted as functional or pseudogenic. Donor age, sex, ethnicity and CMV serostatus were compiled alongside the repertoire data. In a later genetic analysis, genome-wide SNP genotypes for 398 of the 666 donors were used, and that subset was treated as a discovery cohort. All discovery cohort repertoires had been generated using a single sequencing platform. Class I and class II HLA loci were covered by the typing at four-digit resolution. The number of donors typed differed by locus, with roughly 629-640 for A, B, C, DRB1 and DQB1, around 520 for DQA1, 600 to 610 for DPA1, and around 450 for DPB1. Because of strong linkage in the cohort, 4 to 6 DR-DQ haplotypes were treated as single units for association and clustering. Among about 370 genotyped donors of the cohort, an average of around 250,000 unique TCR beta nucleotide sequences was sequenced per donor, of which 15% to 20% were non-productive. Overall study results and their limits: In a later analysis, some 17,000 TCR beta sequences were associated with specific HLA alleles at a false discovery rate of 0.05. The classifier was reported to diagnose cytomegalovirus status with high specificity and sensitivity in both the original and validation cohorts. A total of roughly 160 TCR beta chains were listed by the study as associated with cytomegalovirus. Broadly in line with IMGT annotations, most TCR beta V segments showed up in productive rearrangements about 87% or about 30% of the time in an earlier analysis of 587 of the donors. When HLA alleles, especially DR and DQ, strongly co-occurred, attributing TCR associations to individual alleles was difficult. Compared with the approximately 720-donor mean, donors in an Asian-associated ancestry cluster had fewer N-insertions in productive TCRs, according to a later genetic analysis. A later analysis found that TCR association rates varied across HLA loci, with DRB1 alleles showing the most associated TCRs and HLA-C alleles the fewest. In a later analysis, HLA-associated TCR beta chains were found to be more clonally expanded and to have lower generation probabilities than equally common non-associated chains. According to a later analysis, most CMV-associated TCR beta chains appeared to be HLA-restricted, and the HLA associations seemed to be driven largely by CMV exposure. An association between a missense DCLRE1C variant and V-gene and J-gene trimming of TCR beta chains was found in a later genetic analysis and replicated in an independent cohort. CMV serostatus was the only immune exposure information available for the cohort. Three of the identified cytomegalovirus-associated TCR beta chains were confirmed in vitro to be specific for cytomegalovirus antigens. Linkage disequilibrium might explain the correlated functional status among segregating V segments, but an unknown experimental factor could not be excluded. A further reported finding was that TCR beta sequences accurately predicted the HLA-A and HLA-B alleles for most subjects in the first cohort. In this cohort, only TCR beta chains were sequenced, and detectable features were limited by the absence of alpha or paired-chain data. A later analysis reported that several top co-occurrence clusters appeared linked to parvovirus B19, influenza, CMV and Epstein-Barr virus. Sequencing depth was assumed to be roughly uniform across donors in the presence/absence analyses, though that assumption may not hold. A cluster of highly shared sequence variants was judged likely to represent a technical artifact of the sequencing pipeline. The 87-base-pair reads could not distinguish some IMGT-functional V segments, including TRBV6-2 and TRBV6-3, so those segments were excluded. Because HLA typing was unavailable for some donors at each locus, only the typed subset was used in association tests. Most TCR sequences were seen in very few donors, while some public TCRs were found in many individuals. It was suggested by the authors that the approach could potentially be generalized to other disease states and immunological phenotypes. Roughly 15 rarely observed V segments, including chromosome 9 orphons, were excluded from the earlier analysis of several hundred of the donors because counts were too low.

The CDR3 holds 17 amino acids from the cysteine to the phenylalanine. Only the CDR3 region is kept as DNA, spanning 51 bases read in frame from base 1. CDR1 SGDLS and CDR2 YYNGEE were looked up in the germline V gene. Clipping removes 3 bases from V and 6 bases from J, with 9 as the unmatched junction base count. The cohort comprised some 700 healthy bone marrow donors. At the time of sampling, all cohort members were nominally healthy, though unrecorded immune exposures were likely present. The donor was CMV seropositive and was included in the group of about 290 seropositive cohort members. Each donor provided a peripheral blood sample, and peripheral blood mononuclear cells were used for TCR beta sequencing. Genomic DNA was extracted from the blood cell samples with the Qiagen DNeasy Blood Extraction Kit. Library preparation employed the immunoSEQ multiplex PCR assay. A mixture of 60 forward primers for TCR Vbeta segments and 13 reverse primers for TCR Jbeta segments was used in the multiplex PCR. Amplification of the CDR3 region of rearranged TCR beta genes was performed with a multiplex PCR assay on genomic DNA. On the Illumina HiSeq System, the amplified TCR beta libraries were sequenced as 87-base-pair reads. From the authors' description of their analysis: A later analysis tallied about 77 million unique TCR beta chains across the 600 to 700 repertoires, and approximately 12 million of those chains were shared by two or more donors. Raw reads were error-corrected and collapsed into unique sequences by a nearest-neighbor algorithm in which closely related sequences were merged to remove PCR and sequencing errors. CDR3 sequences were aligned to IMGT reference sequences to assign V, D and J gene segments. For a sequence to be retained, a match of at least six nucleotides was required to both a V gene segment and a J gene segment. Rearrangements were called productive when the CDR3 lacked stop codons and stayed in frame with V and J; all others were non-productive. CDR3 was defined according to IMGT convention as the region running from the second conserved V-encoded cysteine to the conserved J-encoded phenylalanine. In an earlier analysis of more than 550 of the donors, sequences lacking an unambiguous match to a single V gene segment were excluded. In an earlier analysis of some 590 of the donors, a V segment was called functional when productive rearrangements were above 56.7%, and segregating when the standard deviation between donors exceeded 5%. A statistical classification framework was developed to diagnose cytomegalovirus status using the catalog of TCR beta chain sequences. A later analysis assigned V and J genes by comparing TCR nucleotide sequences with IMGT/GENE-DB human TR gene sequences. In a later analysis, CDR3 sequences and most-parsimonious VDJ recombination scenarios were assigned using the TCRdist pipeline. In a later analysis, each TCR beta chain was defined by its CDR3 amino acid sequence together with its V-gene family, and reads without a unique V-gene family were excluded. As a way to deal with suspected cross-contamination and a sequencing artifact, a later analysis dropped 450 to 600 nucleotide sequences that were highly shared and had low generation probability. In a later analysis, a clonal expansion index for each public chain was calculated from normalized within-repertoire ranks of inferred template counts. Generation probabilities in a later analysis came from a VDJ recombination model fitted to out-of-frame rearrangements, and those results were checked against IGoR. In a later analysis, hypergeometric tests were used to score TCR-TCR, TCR-HLA and TCR-CMV co-occurrence, with a repertoire-size bias correction applied to TCR pairs. To estimate false discovery rates, a later analysis permuted the HLA or CMV assignments 20 times. In a later analysis, co-occurring TCRs were grouped using DBSCAN, and TCRdist sequence similarity was added for clustering within HLA-allele-positive subsets. Co-occurrence clustering excluded repertoires with fewer than 30,000 or more than 120,000 public chains, plus five with anomalous nucleotide sharing. The immuneACCESS repertoire file appears here via TCRdb, limited to in-frame rearrangements. These files lack a portion of the clones; in checked studies, under half of the deficit traces to unresolved V genes, and the cause of the others is not known. D and trimming come from the DNA, and the V and J calls and clone size come from that table. The sample includes more than 150,000 clones, with over 70% observed a single time. About 3.1% of the sample is in the top ten clones.

As concerns this clone: The target of this receptor is not known. Within one base of it there is no much larger clone, and no base qualities were kept.

Source material: PBMCs. This sequence was found in a woman in her forties or fifties in good health and CMV-seropositive. The receptor chain draws on TRBV9 and TRBJ2-4, and TRBD2 aligns with 13 junction nucleotides. The CDR3 region has the sequence CASSGSLAGGPRNIQYF. The nucleotide sequence is given as TGTGCCAGCAGCGGATCACTAGCGGGAGGGCCTAGAAACATTCAGTACTTC.